Listed below are T cell receptor beta chains from one sample, sequenced in a study of shared clonotypes between healthy human individuals. Measured with immunoSEQ multiplex PCR; TCRdb has only the in-frame clones, and not every one. Altogether roughly 1,500,000 clones are present, 98% to 99% being singletons, with the ten largest covering roughly 0.35%. What was sequenced was naive CD4+ T cells sorted from blood. The receptors were gathered from a man aged 25 to 40 in good health. Both conserved end residues are part of each CDR3. Each record gives: clone size, V gene, D gene, J gene, CDR3 protein, CDR3 DNA. A D gene is named only where the DNA matches it firmly. Some rows have no size entry. The others give once, few or many, or a class for an expanded clone.

clone_size: .; v_call: TRBV7-2; d_call: TRBD1; j_call: TRBJ2-1; cdr3_aa: CASSSVGTGLGEQFF; cdr3_nt: TGTGCCAGCAGCTCAGTGGGGACAGGGTTAGGTGAGCAGTTCTTC
clone_size: .; v_call: TRBV5-1; d_call: TRBD2; j_call: TRBJ2-1; cdr3_aa: CASGLAPHNEQFF; cdr3_nt: TGCGCCAGTGGACTAGCGCCTCACAATGAGCAGTTCTTC
clone_size: .; v_call: TRBV7-9; d_call: .; j_call: TRBJ1-1; cdr3_aa: CASSLSGWSGATEAFF; cdr3_nt: TGTGCCAGCAGCTTGTCGGGGTGGTCCGGAGCAACTGAAGCTTTCTTT
clone_size: .; v_call: TRBV21-1; d_call: .; j_call: TRBJ2-7; cdr3_aa: CASSKGQSPHLSYEQYF; cdr3_nt: TGTGCCAGCAGCAAAGGACAGTCCCCTCATTTATCCTACGAGCAGTACTTC
clone_size: .; v_call: TRBV18; d_call: .; j_call: TRBJ1-3; cdr3_aa: CASSPLVGAGNTIYF; cdr3_nt: TGTGCCAGCTCACCATTGGTAGGGGCTGGAAACACCATATATTTT
clone_size: few; v_call: TRBV9; d_call: .; j_call: TRBJ2-3; cdr3_aa: CASSVEQRTDTQYF; cdr3_nt: TGTGCCAGCAGCGTAGAACAGCGCACAGATACGCAGTATTTT
clone_size: .; v_call: TRBV7-3; d_call: .; j_call: TRBJ2-5; cdr3_aa: CASSFSAGQETQYF; cdr3_nt: TGTGCCAGCAGCTTTTCTGCGGGCCAAGAGACCCAGTACTTC
clone_size: .; v_call: TRBV9; d_call: TRBD2; j_call: TRBJ2-1; cdr3_aa: CASSVETGRGGDEQFF; cdr3_nt: TGTGCCAGCAGCGTAGAGACGGGGAGGGGCGGGGATGAGCAGTTCTTC
clone_size: .; v_call: TRBV2; d_call: .; j_call: TRBJ2-3; cdr3_aa: CATRQTPDTQYF; cdr3_nt: TGTGCCACCCGACAGACCCCAGATACGCAGTATTTT
clone_size: .; v_call: TRBV18; d_call: .; j_call: TRBJ2-7; cdr3_aa: CASSPPKGNEQYF; cdr3_nt: TGTGCCAGCTCACCACCGAAAGGGAACGAGCAGTACTTC
clone_size: .; v_call: TRBV29-1; d_call: .; j_call: TRBJ2-7; cdr3_aa: CSVGSYEQYF; cdr3_nt: TGCAGCGTTGGTTCCTACGAGCAGTACTTC
clone_size: once; v_call: TRBV7-9; d_call: .; j_call: TRBJ1-4; cdr3_aa: CASSLVGQKLFF; cdr3_nt: TGTGCCAGCAGCCTAGTAGGGCAAAAACTGTTTTTT
clone_size: .; v_call: TRBV7-2; d_call: .; j_call: TRBJ2-1; cdr3_aa: CASSLDPFSYNEQFF; cdr3_nt: TGTGCCAGCAGCCTCGACCCCTTCTCCTACAATGAGCAGTTCTTC
clone_size: .; v_call: TRBV27; d_call: .; j_call: TRBJ1-1; cdr3_aa: CASSLNADMNTEAFF; cdr3_nt: TGTGCCAGCAGTTTAAACGCAGATATGAACACTGAAGCTTTCTTT
clone_size: .; v_call: TRBV5-1; d_call: .; j_call: TRBJ2-3; cdr3_aa: CASSRGGTDTQYF; cdr3_nt: TGCGCCAGCAGCAGGGGTGGCACAGATACGCAGTATTTT
clone_size: .; v_call: TRBV20-1; d_call: .; j_call: TRBJ2-1; cdr3_aa: CSAKGANEQFF; cdr3_nt: TGCAGTGCTAAAGGGGCCAATGAGCAGTTCTTC
clone_size: .; v_call: TRBV10-1; d_call: TRBD2; j_call: TRBJ2-3; cdr3_aa: CASRPGLASDTQYF; cdr3_nt: TGCGCCAGCAGGCCGGGACTAGCGTCAGATACGCAGTATTTT
clone_size: .; v_call: TRBV4-3; d_call: .; j_call: TRBJ2-1; cdr3_aa: CASSQGGNSYNEQFF; cdr3_nt: TGCGCCAGCAGCCAAGGCGGGAACTCCTACAATGAGCAGTTCTTC
clone_size: once; v_call: TRBV6-1; d_call: TRBD2; j_call: TRBJ2-7; cdr3_aa: CASSPSGAGYEQYF; cdr3_nt: TGTGCCAGCAGCCCTAGCGGGGCAGGCTACGAGCAGTACTTC
clone_size: .; v_call: TRBV4-1; d_call: .; j_call: TRBJ1-5; cdr3_aa: CASSQLKGTSDLYGTQHF; cdr3_nt: TGCGCCAGCAGCCAGCTAAAGGGCACCTCAGACCTCTATGGGACCCAGCATTTT